This T cell receptor (beta chain) was recovered during a study of T cells in Graves' hyperthyroidism and ophthalmopathy. Amplified TCR beta CDR3 regions came from RNA transcripts. RT-PCR in the first round (using the HTBI primer set) targeted the TCR CDR3. TCRdb re-called the multiplex PCR reads through MiXCR, storing one row per CDR3 protein. The table includes roughly 170,000 distinct CDR3 sequences, over 8% detected once. This clonotype was recorded many times. Sequences were obtained from blood. This clonotype was sampled from a woman younger than 35 with Graves' hyperthyroidism that later progressed to Graves' ophthalmopathy.

The DNA of the CDR3 is TGTGCCTGGGAGAAGTTATTCCACTACAATGAGCAGTTCTTC. It translates to CAWEKLFHYNEQFF. V gene TRBV30 combines with J gene TRBJ2-1, with D unresolved. Germline CDR1 and CDR2: GTSNPN and SVGIG (reference sequence). Trimming removed 5 bases from V and 3 bases from J, with 14 bases in between. The CDR3 has 14 amino acids. The full variable domain, with the rest looked up from reference TRBV30 and TRBJ2-1, is SQTIHQWPATLVQPVGSPLSLECTVEGTSNPNLYWYRQAAGRGLQLLFYSVGIGQISSEVPQNLSASRPQDRQFILSSKKLLLSDSGFYLCAWEKLFHYNEQFFGPGTRLTVL.